Listed below are T cell receptor beta chains from one sample, sequenced in a study of CD8+ T cells in alopecia areata. Libraries were prepared by immunoSEQ multiplex PCR; TCRdb keeps only in-frame clonotypes and omits some of them. Among about 150,000 clones listed, approximately 53% were seen once. The sequences come from CD8+ T cells sorted from blood, collected at week 0. Every receptor here comes from a human donor with alopecia areata. Both conserved end residues are part of each CDR3. Fields, in order: D gene, J gene, clone size, V gene, CDR3 protein, CDR3 DNA. D genes are given only for firm matches. The listing skips clone size in some rows; elsewhere it reads once, few, many or a size class.

D: .
J: TRBJ2-3
size: few
V: TRBV9
CDR3: CASSPTYRDTQYF
DNA: TGTGCCAGCAGCCCTACCTACAGAGATACGCAGTATTTT

D: TRBD1
J: TRBJ1-1
size: .
V: TRBV10-3
CDR3: CAIWDRESPFGTEAFF
DNA: TGTGCCATATGGGACAGGGAATCCCCCTTTGGTACTGAAGCTTTCTTT

D: .
J: TRBJ1-2
size: .
V: TRBV30
CDR3: CAWSAGGLSNYGYTF
DNA: TGTGCCTGGAGCGCCGGGGGTTTGTCTAACTATGGCTACACCTTC

D: .
J: TRBJ2-7
size: .
V: TRBV13
CDR3: CASSLGSSYEQYF
DNA: TGTGCCAGCAGCTTAGGCAGCTCCTACGAGCAGTACTTC

D: .
J: TRBJ2-7
size: once
V: TRBV30
CDR3: CAWNQGTGYEQYF
DNA: TGTGCCTGGAACCAGGGGACCGGCTACGAGCAGTACTTC

D: .
J: TRBJ1-5
size: .
V: TRBV6-5
CDR3: CASSQGYNQPQHF
DNA: TGTGCCAGCAGCCAGGGGTACAATCAGCCCCAGCATTTT

D: .
J: TRBJ2-2
size: few
V: TRBV5-6
CDR3: CASRETGANTGELFF
DNA: TGTGCCAGCAGGGAGACAGGCGCGAACACCGGGGAGCTGTTTTTT

D: TRBD1
J: TRBJ1-2
size: .
V: TRBV9
CDR3: CASSAATGQGYGYTF
DNA: TGTGCCAGCAGCGCAGCGACTGGACAGGGCTATGGCTACACCTTC

D: .
J: TRBJ1-2
size: few
V: TRBV29-1
CDR3: CSVEGEAGKTNYGYTF
DNA: TGCAGCGTTGAAGGCGAGGCAGGGAAGACTAACTATGGCTACACCTTC

D: .
J: TRBJ2-7
size: few
V: TRBV7-2
CDR3: CASSSSGGPNYEQYF
DNA: TGTGCCAGCAGCTCTTCAGGAGGGCCGAACTACGAGCAGTACTTC

D: .
J: TRBJ2-2
size: many
V: TRBV9
CDR3: CASSVGSPGELFF
DNA: TGTGCCAGCAGCGTCGGGAGTCCCGGGGAGCTGTTTTTT

D: TRBD1
J: TRBJ1-4
size: .
V: TRBV15
CDR3: CATSSHSTDRELFF
DNA: TGTGCCACCAGCAGCCACTCCACTGACAGGGAACTGTTTTTT

D: TRBD1
J: TRBJ1-1
size: .
V: TRBV7-2
CDR3: CASSLLPGQGTTEAFF
DNA: TGTGCCAGCAGCTTATTACCGGGACAGGGGACCACTGAAGCTTTCTTT

D: .
J: TRBJ1-1
size: few
V: TRBV30
CDR3: CAWSEGSEAFF
DNA: TGTGCCTGGAGTGAGGGCAGTGAAGCTTTCTTT

D: .
J: TRBJ2-7
size: once
V: TRBV4-1
CDR3: CASSQEGESPFDEQYF
DNA: TGCGCCAGCAGCCAAGAGGGGGAGTCACCATTTGACGAGCAGTACTTC

D: TRBD2
J: TRBJ2-3
size: .
V: TRBV11-2
CDR3: CASSRTSGGHTDTQYF
DNA: TGTGCCAGCAGCAGAACTAGCGGGGGGCACACAGATACGCAGTATTTT

D: TRBD2
J: TRBJ2-7
size: .
V: TRBV5-1
CDR3: CASSPGLDYEQYF
DNA: TGCGCCAGCAGCCCGGGACTAGACTACGAGCAGTACTTC

D: .
J: TRBJ2-1
size: .
V: TRBV5-1
CDR3: CASSLSGNEQFF
DNA: TGCGCCAGCAGCCTTAGCGGCAATGAGCAGTTCTTC

D: .
J: TRBJ1-2
size: .
V: TRBV30
CDR3: CAWSVRGISEGYTF
DNA: TGTGCCTGGAGTGTCAGGGGAATTTCGGAAGGCTACACCTTC

D: .
J: TRBJ1-2
size: once
V: TRBV30
CDR3: CAWSGGSGAGYTF
DNA: TGTGCCTGGAGTGGGGGATCTGGGGCTGGCTACACCTTC

D: TRBD1
J: TRBJ2-3
size: .
V: TRBV5-1
CDR3: CASSAYRGLADTQYF
DNA: TGCGCCAGCAGCGCGTACAGGGGGCTGGCAGATACGCAGTATTTT

D: .
J: TRBJ2-7
size: once
V: TRBV4-3
CDR3: CASSQTGHSNYEQYF
DNA: TGCGCCAGCAGCCAGACGGGACACTCCAACTACGAGCAGTACTTC

D: .
J: TRBJ1-2
size: few
V: TRBV11-2
CDR3: CASSSVYGYTF
DNA: TGTGCCAGCAGCTCAGTTTATGGCTACACCTTC

D: .
J: TRBJ2-1
size: .
V: TRBV29-1
CDR3: CSATPGSYNEQFF
DNA: TGCAGTGCTACACCCGGGTCATACAATGAGCAGTTCTTC

D: .
J: TRBJ2-3
size: few
V: TRBV4-3
CDR3: CASSQDGSTDTQYF
DNA: TGCGCCAGCAGCCAAGACGGCAGCACAGATACGCAGTATTTT

D: .
J: TRBJ1-5
size: .
V: TRBV19
CDR3: CASTTWARDQPQHF
DNA: TGTGCCAGTACCACCTGGGCCCGGGATCAGCCCCAGCATTTT

D: .
J: TRBJ2-6
size: .
V: TRBV2
CDR3: CASSGDGNVLTF
DNA: TGTGCCAGCAGTGGGGACGGCAACGTCCTGACTTTC

D: .
J: TRBJ2-5
size: few
V: TRBV7-6
CDR3: CASSGPQETQYF
DNA: TGTGCCAGCAGCGGACCCCAAGAGACCCAGTACTTC

D: .
J: TRBJ2-7
size: .
V: TRBV30
CDR3: CAWSVTTGEQYF
DNA: TGTGCCTGGAGTGTAACCACTGGCGAGCAGTACTTC

D: TRBD1
J: TRBJ2-1
size: .
V: TRBV10-3
CDR3: CAISEYRGREQFF
DNA: TGTGCCATCAGTGAGTACAGGGGGCGTGAGCAGTTCTTC

D: .
J: TRBJ2-3
size: .
V: TRBV9
CDR3: CASNSNRVADTQYF
DNA: TGTGCCAGCAATTCGAACAGGGTGGCAGATACGCAGTATTTT

D: .
J: TRBJ2-7
size: .
V: TRBV5-5
CDR3: CASSDSYEQYF
DNA: TGTGCCAGCAGCGACTCCTACGAGCAGTACTTC

D: .
J: TRBJ2-7
size: .
V: TRBV30
CDR3: CAWRSATGYEQYF
DNA: TGTGCCTGGAGGTCAGCTACTGGCTACGAGCAGTACTTC

D: .
J: TRBJ1-1
size: .
V: TRBV30
CDR3: CAWSQGDTEAFF
DNA: TGTGCCTGGAGCCAAGGGGACACTGAAGCTTTCTTT

D: .
J: TRBJ1-4
size: .
V: TRBV13
CDR3: CASSLAGRLNEKLFF
DNA: TGTGCCAGCAGCTTAGCGGGGAGGCTCAATGAAAAACTGTTTTTT

D: .
J: TRBJ1-2
size: .
V: TRBV7-6
CDR3: CASSLASNPANYGYTF
DNA: TGTGCCAGCAGCTTAGCCTCTAACCCGGCTAACTATGGCTACACCTTC

D: .
J: TRBJ2-2
size: .
V: TRBV9
CDR3: CASSVYSGGSITGELFF
DNA: TGTGCCAGCAGCGTGTACTCTGGGGGGAGCATCACCGGGGAGCTGTTTTTT

D: .
J: TRBJ1-5
size: few
V: TRBV27
CDR3: CASSLSQGTSQPQHF
DNA: TGTGCCAGCAGTTTAAGCCAGGGGACGTCTCAGCCCCAGCATTTT

D: TRBD1
J: TRBJ2-7
size: .
V: TRBV30
CDR3: CAWRGTGGSYEQYF
DNA: TGTGCCTGGAGGGGGACAGGGGGTTCTTACGAGCAGTACTTC

D: .
J: TRBJ2-3
size: .
V: TRBV7-8
CDR3: CASSRDLLDTQYF
DNA: TGTGCCAGCAGCCGGGACTTACTCGATACGCAGTATTTT

D: .
J: TRBJ2-2
size: .
V: TRBV15
CDR3: CATSSEVRDTEYTGELFF
DNA: TGTGCCACCAGCAGTGAAGTCCGGGACACTGAATACACCGGGGAGCTGTTTTTT

D: .
J: TRBJ2-7
size: once
V: TRBV4-3
CDR3: CASSQEIKLGEQYF
DNA: TGCGCCAGCAGCCAAGAGATTAAGCTCGGGGAGCAGTACTTC

D: .
J: TRBJ2-7
size: .
V: TRBV29-1
CDR3: CSVRGTYEQYF
DNA: TGCAGCGTTCGGGGAACCTACGAGCAGTACTTC

D: .
J: TRBJ1-1
size: once
V: TRBV7-6
CDR3: CASSPRPGGDSEAFF
DNA: TGTGCCAGCAGCCCCCGACCCGGAGGGGATTCTGAAGCTTTCTTT

D: .
J: TRBJ1-6
size: .
V: TRBV11-2
CDR3: CASSLVGGVGAPLHF
DNA: TGTGCCAGCAGCTTAGTAGGCGGGGTTGGGGCACCCCTCCACTTT

D: .
J: TRBJ1-4
size: .
V: TRBV11-2
CDR3: CASSLVPTESNEKLFF
DNA: TGTGCCAGCAGCTTAGTCCCGACGGAATCTAATGAAAAACTGTTTTTT

D: .
J: TRBJ1-5
size: .
V: TRBV9
CDR3: CASSVVAVSHQPQHF
DNA: TGTGCCAGCAGCGTAGTAGCGGTCTCCCATCAGCCCCAGCATTTT

D: TRBD2
J: TRBJ2-1
size: .
V: TRBV7-7
CDR3: CASSISGTSDEQFF
DNA: TGTGCCAGCAGCATATCCGGGACTAGCGATGAGCAGTTCTTC

D: TRBD1
J: TRBJ2-7
size: few
V: TRBV29-1
CDR3: CSLDRGYEQYF
DNA: TGCAGCCTCGACAGGGGCTACGAGCAGTACTTC

D: .
J: TRBJ1-2
size: .
V: TRBV9
CDR3: CASSSSLYGYTF
DNA: TGTGCCAGCAGCTCATCTCTGTATGGCTACACCTTC

D: .
J: TRBJ2-7
size: few
V: TRBV19
CDR3: CASSIGGQSSYEQYF
DNA: TGTGCCAGTAGTATCGGGGGACAGAGCTCCTACGAGCAGTACTTC

D: TRBD1
J: TRBJ2-1
size: .
V: TRBV5-4
CDR3: CASSADRAEQFF
DNA: TGTGCCAGCAGCGCGGACAGGGCTGAGCAGTTCTTC

D: .
J: TRBJ2-3
size: few
V: TRBV2
CDR3: CASSGGASSDTQYF
DNA: TGTGCCAGCAGTGGAGGCGCTAGTTCAGATACGCAGTATTTT

D: .
J: TRBJ2-1
size: .
V: TRBV30
CDR3: CAWSVPNEQFF
DNA: TGTGCCTGGAGTGTCCCCAATGAGCAGTTCTTC

D: .
J: TRBJ1-5
size: .
V: TRBV5-6
CDR3: CASSWGSNQPQHF
DNA: TGTGCCAGCTCGTGGGGTAGCAATCAGCCCCAGCATTTT

D: .
J: TRBJ2-4
size: .
V: TRBV19
CDR3: CASSELSGGPKNIQYF
DNA: TGTGCCAGTAGTGAACTGAGTGGGGGGCCCAAAAACATTCAGTACTTC

D: .
J: TRBJ1-5
size: few
V: TRBV12-5
CDR3: CASGSGSQPQHF
DNA: TGTGCTAGTGGTTCTGGTTCTCAGCCCCAGCATTTT

D: TRBD1
J: TRBJ1-5
size: .
V: TRBV23-1
CDR3: CASSHVPGQGLNQPQHF
DNA: TGCGCCAGCAGTCACGTCCCGGGACAGGGGTTGAATCAGCCCCAGCATTTT

D: TRBD1
J: TRBJ2-7
size: .
V: TRBV15
CDR3: CATSRVSSFAGQGIAFYEQYF
DNA: TGTGCCACCAGCAGAGTTTCGTCCTTCGCGGGACAGGGGATCGCTTTTTACGAGCAGTACTTC